What follows are 19 T cell receptor beta chains derived from one specimen sequenced in a study of T-cell reconstitution after alpha-beta-depleted transplantation in children. Unique molecular identifiers were built into the TCRbeta library. MiXCR, applied by TCRdb to the PCR reads, yields one record per CDR3 protein. The table includes some 200,000 distinct CDR3 sequences, around 7.7% detected once. The input for sequencing was PBMCs, mostly from graft donor cells, taken 360 days after TCRalphabeta/CD19-depleted stem cell transplant. The receptor set was obtained from a male patient aged 2 to 10 who had a stem cell transplant for acute myeloid leukemia, so the T cells may come from the graft donor.

The chain combines TRBV12-3 or TRBV12-4 with TRBJ2-4; tentative D call: TRBD2 (7 bases). This CDR3 region has 15 residues. Trimming stripped 5 bases from V and 3 bases from J, with 14 bases between. The CDR3 nucleotides are TGTGCCAGCAGTCCCTTAGGGGGGGGCAAAAACATTCAGTACTTC. Protein sequence: CASSPLGGGKNIQYF.

This clonotype was counted ten times or more. The rearrangement links TRBV12-3 or TRBV12-4 to TRBJ2-1; 13 positions agree with TRBD2. Losses at the gene ends were 5 bases for V and 4 bases for J; bases not matched to a gene: 5. This CDR3 region has 16 residues. CDR3 DNA: TGTGCCAGCAGTCCTCAGGGACTAGCGGGGTACAATGAGCAGTTCTTC. Its protein is CASSPQGLAGYNEQFF.

This rearrangement joins TRBV7-8 to TRBJ2-5; 9 bases align to TRBD1. V lost 5 bases and J lost 3; bases outside the gene matches: 4. The CDR3 totals 14 residues. In germline, CDR1 is SGHVS, CDR2 FQNEAQ. The chain's CDR3 is CASSQGQGKETQYF. CDR3 nucleotide sequence: TGTGCCAGCAGCCAGGGACAGGGAAAAGAGACCCAGTACTTC.

This sequence joins TRBV5-1 and TRBJ2-6; a possible D gene is TRBD1 (6 bases). There are 17 residues in the CDR3. V lost 3 bases and J lost 0, with 13 bases in between. CDR1 and CDR2 from the germline V gene are SGHRS and YFSETQ. CDR3 coding DNA: TGCGCCAGCAGCTCCTCAGGGGCCCTCTCTGGGGCCAACGTCCTGACTTTC. Translated: CASSSSGALSGANVLTF.

This clonotype was seen a few times. J is TRBJ2-3 and V is TRBV3-1; a possible D gene is TRBD1 (6 bases). V was trimmed by 4 bases and J by 0 bases, leaving 11 bases between them. This CDR3 has 15 amino acids. The germline V gene encodes CDR1 LGHDT and CDR2 YNNKEL (reference sequence). As DNA, the CDR3 is TGTGCCAGCAGCCGGACAGCCTGGAGCACAGATACGCAGTATTTT. It is translated as CASSRTAWSTDTQYF.

The chain combines TRBV10-3 with TRBJ2-7; TRBD1 might be the D (5 bases). The germline V gene has CDR1 ENHRY and CDR2 SYGVKD. There are 16 residues in the CDR3. The V end was cut by 3 bases, the J end by 6 bases, with 21 bases between. Here the CDR3 reads CAISESWERGRGEQYF. As DNA, the CDR3 is TGTGCCATCAGTGAAAGTTGGGAAAGGGGTAGAGGCGAGCAGTACTTC.

This chain uses TRBV5-1 with TRBJ2-3; the D is unclear. This CDR3 region has 14 residues. Germline CDR1 reads SGHRS; CDR2 reads YFSETQ. Trimming took 2 bases from V and 1 from J, leaving 8 bases between them. DNA for the CDR3: TGCGCCAGCAGCTTCAGCGAACGCACAGATACGCAGTATTTT. Translating gives CASSFSERTDTQYF.

This clonotype was counted a few times. The chain employs TRBV4-1 and TRBJ2-6; either TRBD1 or TRBD2 may supply D (5 bases each). V lost 7 bases to trimming and J lost 0 bases, with 7 bases between them. CDR1 and CDR2 (germline): MGHRA, YSYEKL. This CDR3 contains 14 residues. The CDR3, as DNA: TGCGCCAGCATGGGGGTCTCTGGGGCCAACGTCCTGACTTTC. This encodes CASMGVSGANVLTF.

This clonotype was detected a few times. This chain connects TRBV20-1 to TRBJ2-7; D perhaps matches TRBD1 (5 bases). CDR3 length equals 12 residues. Germline lookup yields CDR1 DFQATT and CDR2 SNEGSKA (reference sequence). The V end was cut by 5 bases, the J end by 0 bases, with 8 bases between. The CDR3 loop reads CSAYRPSYEQYF. In DNA, the CDR3 is TGCAGTGCTTACAGGCCCTCCTACGAGCAGTACTTC.

This clonotype was detected many times. V is TRBV20-1 and J is TRBJ2-3, with D unresolved. V was cut by 4 bases and J by 0 bases, with 14 bases left in between. Germline-derived CDR1 and CDR2 are DFQATT and SNEGSKA (reference sequence). The CDR3 is made up of 15 amino acids. Here the CDR3 reads CSAIGWQVSTDTQYF. The CDR3 coding sequence is TGCAGTGCTATCGGGTGGCAGGTTAGCACAGATACGCAGTATTTT.

This clonotype was recorded at least ten times. The genes are TRBV5-4 and TRBJ1-1; D not certain. The CDR3 has 13 amino acids. The germline CDR1 and CDR2 sequences are SGHNT and YYREEE (reference sequence). The V end was cut by 0 bases, the J end by 1 base, with 4 bases between. CDR3 sequence reads: CASSLESNTEAFF. The CDR3 DNA follows: TGTGCCAGCAGCTTGGAATCGAACACTGAAGCTTTCTTT.

The chain recombines TRBV4-1 with TRBJ2-7; D perhaps matches TRBD2 (6 bases). CDR1 is MGHRA, CDR2 YSYEKL, per germline. CDR3 size: 14 residues. The germline V and J ends were trimmed by 0 bases and 4 bases, with 10 bases remaining between them. CDR3 DNA: TGCGCCAGCAGCCAAGACGGGAGTCATTACGAGCAGTACTTC. Its protein is CASSQDGSHYEQYF.

CDR3 loop: CAISGFGIPYEQYF. The CDR3 DNA sequence: TGTGCCATCAGTGGTTTCGGTATTCCCTACGAGCAGTACTTC. The rearrangement joins TRBV10-3 to TRBJ2-7; D gene unclear. Deletions cut 4 bases from V and 2 bases from J, with 12 bases between. Germline lookup yields CDR1 ENHRY and CDR2 SYGVKD. The CDR3 has 14 residues.

This clonotype showed up many times. The chain recombines TRBV20-1 with TRBJ2-1, with 9 bases that match TRBD2. The CDR3 runs to 13 residues. Trimming at V came to 5 bases and at J to 8 bases, leaving 7 bases not matched to a gene. Germline values: CDR1 DFQATT, CDR2 SNEGSKA (reference sequence). The chain's CDR3 is CSAGKAGGDEQFF. In nucleotides, the CDR3 is TGCAGTGCTGGTAAAGCGGGAGGAGATGAGCAGTTCTTC.

This clonotype occurred a few times. The gene calls are TRBV3-1 and TRBJ1-1; D not resolved. CDR1 is LGHDT, CDR2 YNNKEL, per germline (reference sequence). The length of the CDR3 is 13 residues. V was clipped by 0 bases and J by 3 bases, with 5 bases between them. CDR3 DNA: TGTGCCAGCAGCCAAGACCAGGACACTGAAGCTTTCTTT. It translates to CASSQDQDTEAFF. Based on the CDR3 plus reference TRBV3-1 and TRBJ1-1, the full variable domain is DTAVSQTPKYLVTQMGNDKSIKCEQNLGHDTMYWYKQDSKKFLKIMFSYNNKELIINETVPNRFSPKSPDKAHLNLHINSLELGDSAVYFCASSQDQDTEAFFGQGTRLTVV.

The chain carries TRBV20-1 and TRBJ1-2; TRBD1 matches 8 bases. V lost 0 bases, J lost 5 bases, and 2 bases stayed unmatched. The germline CDR1 and CDR2 sequences are DFQATT and SNEGSKA (reference sequence). The CDR3 is 13 residues long. The CDR3 DNA is TGCAGTGCTAGAGAACAGGGGGGGTATGGCTACACCTTC. It specifies CSAREQGGYGYTF.

This clonotype was seen only a few times. This chain links TRBV12-3 or TRBV12-4 with TRBJ1-5; 8 nucleotides agree with TRBD1. The CDR3 is 14 residues long. The V segment lost 1 base and the J segment 6 bases; nucleotides outside the gene matches: 2. The CDR3 region is CASSLGTGIQPQHF. The CDR3 nucleotides are TGTGCCAGCAGTTTAGGGACAGGGATTCAGCCCCAGCATTTT.

V usage is TRBV20-1 and J usage is TRBJ2-1; TRBD2 might be the D (6 bases). Between the trimmed V and J ends, which lost 6 bases and 12 bases, there was a span of 15 bases. The CDR3 sequence is 11 residues long. Germline-derived CDR1 and CDR2 are DFQATT and SNEGSKA (reference sequence). This CDR3 is CSAFGGAGQFF. The CDR3 region has the DNA TGCAGTGCCTTCGGAGGGGCCGGGCAGTTCTTC.

Many counts were recorded for this clonotype. The chain combines TRBV5-1 with TRBJ2-3; D might be TRBD1 or TRBD2, each matching 6 bases. The germline gives CDR1 SGHRS, CDR2 YFSETQ. The CDR3 runs to 13 residues. Trimming pared 5 bases from V and 4 bases from J, leaving 11 bases between. CDR3 bases: TGCGCCAGCAGTTCGAGGGGGGCAGATACGCAGTATTTT. Its translation: CASSSRGADTQYF. The full variable domain, with the rest looked up from reference TRBV5-1 and TRBJ2-3, is KAGVTQTPRYLIKTRGQQVTLSCSPISGHRSVSWYQQTPGQGLQFLFEYFSETQRNKGNFPGRFSGRQFSNSRSEMNVSTLELGDSALYLCASSSRGADTQYFGPGTRLTVL.